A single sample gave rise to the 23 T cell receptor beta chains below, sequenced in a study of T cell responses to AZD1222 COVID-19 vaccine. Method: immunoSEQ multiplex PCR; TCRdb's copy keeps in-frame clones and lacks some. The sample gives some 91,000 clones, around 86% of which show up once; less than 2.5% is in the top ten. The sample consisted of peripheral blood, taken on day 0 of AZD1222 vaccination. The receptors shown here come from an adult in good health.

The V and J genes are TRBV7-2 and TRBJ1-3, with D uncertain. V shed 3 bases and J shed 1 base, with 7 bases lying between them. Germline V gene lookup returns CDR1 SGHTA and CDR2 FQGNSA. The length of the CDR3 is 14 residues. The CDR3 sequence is CASSFDTSGNTIYF. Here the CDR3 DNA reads TGTGCCAGCAGCTTCGACACGTCTGGAAACACCATATATTTT.

As DNA, the CDR3 is TGCGCCAGCAGCCAAGAAGGGACCCCGTGGTCCGGGGAGCTGTTTTTT. Its translation is CASSQEGTPWSGELFF. The chain couples TRBV4-1 to TRBJ2-2, with D possibly called TRBD1 or TRBD2 (5 bases each). Germline CDR1 and CDR2: MGHRA and YSYEKL. Trimming took off 0 bases at V and 6 bases at J, with 14 bases between the two ends. The CDR3 loop spans 16 amino acids.

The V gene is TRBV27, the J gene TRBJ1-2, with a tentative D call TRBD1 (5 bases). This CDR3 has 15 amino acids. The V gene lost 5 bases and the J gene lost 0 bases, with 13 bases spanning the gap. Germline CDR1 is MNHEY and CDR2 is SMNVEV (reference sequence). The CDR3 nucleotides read TGTGCCAGCAGTCCTGGGACCGTCCCTAACTATGGCTACACCTTC. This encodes CASSPGTVPNYGYTF.

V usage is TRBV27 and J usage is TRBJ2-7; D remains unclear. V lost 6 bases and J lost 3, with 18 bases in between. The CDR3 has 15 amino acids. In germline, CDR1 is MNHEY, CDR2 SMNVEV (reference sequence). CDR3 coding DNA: TGTGCCAGCAGGATGACCGAAGCACCAAACTACGAGCAGTACTTC. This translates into CASRMTEAPNYEQYF.

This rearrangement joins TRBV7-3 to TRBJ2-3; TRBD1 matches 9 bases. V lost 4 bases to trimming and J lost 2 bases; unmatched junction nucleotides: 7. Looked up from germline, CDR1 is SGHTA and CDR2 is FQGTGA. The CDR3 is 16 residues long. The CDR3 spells CASSSVQGALTDTQYF. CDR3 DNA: TGTGCCAGCAGCTCCGTACAGGGGGCTCTCACAGATACGCAGTATTTT. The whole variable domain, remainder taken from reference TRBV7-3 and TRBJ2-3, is GAGVSQTPSNKVTEKGKYVELRCDPISGHTALYWYRQSLGQGPEFLIYFQGTGAADDSGLPNDRFFAVRPEGSVSTLKIQRTERGDSAVYLCASSSVQGALTDTQYFGPGTRLTVL.

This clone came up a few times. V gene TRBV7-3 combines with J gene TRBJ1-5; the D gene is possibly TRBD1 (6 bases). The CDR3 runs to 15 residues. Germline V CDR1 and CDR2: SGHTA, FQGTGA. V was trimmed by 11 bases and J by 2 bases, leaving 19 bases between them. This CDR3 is CAPTQLNRGNQPQHF. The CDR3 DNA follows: TGTGCCCCTACCCAGCTAAACAGGGGCAATCAGCCCCAGCATTTT.

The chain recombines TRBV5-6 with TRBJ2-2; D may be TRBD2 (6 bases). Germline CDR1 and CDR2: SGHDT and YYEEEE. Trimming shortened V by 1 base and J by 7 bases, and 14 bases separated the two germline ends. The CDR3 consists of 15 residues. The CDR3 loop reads CASSLFLAGSGELFF. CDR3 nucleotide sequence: TGTGCCAGCAGCTTGTTTCTAGCCGGGAGCGGGGAGCTGTTTTTT.

The CDR3 DNA reads TGCAGTGCTAGTGCGGACCGAAAATTTTGGCCCCAGCATTTT. Amino acid sequence: CSASADRKFWPQHF. The chain links TRBV20-1 to TRBJ1-5, with unresolved D. The ends were cut back, 3 bases at V and 9 bases at J, with 18 bases in the middle. CDR1 is DFQATT, CDR2 SNEGSKA, per germline (reference sequence). The CDR3 length is 14 residues.

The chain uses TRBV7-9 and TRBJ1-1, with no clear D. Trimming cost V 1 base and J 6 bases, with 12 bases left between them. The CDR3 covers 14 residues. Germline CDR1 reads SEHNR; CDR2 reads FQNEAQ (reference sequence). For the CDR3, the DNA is TGTGCCAGCAGCTTAGGATTCCCCCAGCCTGAAGCTTTCTTT. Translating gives CASSLGFPQPEAFF.

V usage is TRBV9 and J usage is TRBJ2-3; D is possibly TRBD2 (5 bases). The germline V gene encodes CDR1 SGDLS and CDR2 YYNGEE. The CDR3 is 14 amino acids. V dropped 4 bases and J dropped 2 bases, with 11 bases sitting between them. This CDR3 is CASSPTGYTDTQYF. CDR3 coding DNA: TGTGCCAGCAGCCCCACGGGGTACACAGATACGCAGTATTTT. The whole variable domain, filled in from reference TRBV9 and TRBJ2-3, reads DSGVTQTPKHLITATGQRVTLRCSPRSGDLSVYWYQQSLDQGLQFLIQYYNGEERAKGNILERFSAQQFPDLHSELNLSSLELGDSALYFCASSPTGYTDTQYFGPGTRLTVL.

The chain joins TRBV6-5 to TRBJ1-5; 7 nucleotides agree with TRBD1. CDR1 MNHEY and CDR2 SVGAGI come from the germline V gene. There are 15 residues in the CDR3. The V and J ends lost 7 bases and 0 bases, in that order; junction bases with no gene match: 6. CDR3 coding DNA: TGTGCCAGCAAGACAGGGTTCCATAGCAATCAGCCCCAGCATTTT. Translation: CASKTGFHSNQPQHF.

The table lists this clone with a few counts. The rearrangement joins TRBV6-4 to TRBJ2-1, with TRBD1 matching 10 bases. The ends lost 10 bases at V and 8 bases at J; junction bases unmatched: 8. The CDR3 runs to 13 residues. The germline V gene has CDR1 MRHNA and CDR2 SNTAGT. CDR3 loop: CATAGDRGHEQFF. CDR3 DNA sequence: TGTGCCACCGCGGGGGACAGGGGCCATGAGCAGTTCTTC.

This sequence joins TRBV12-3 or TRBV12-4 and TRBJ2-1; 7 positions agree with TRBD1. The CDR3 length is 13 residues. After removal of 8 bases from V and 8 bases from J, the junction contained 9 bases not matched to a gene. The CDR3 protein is CASRRQGQDEQFF. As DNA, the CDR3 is TGTGCCAGCCGACGACAGGGCCAGGATGAGCAGTTCTTC.

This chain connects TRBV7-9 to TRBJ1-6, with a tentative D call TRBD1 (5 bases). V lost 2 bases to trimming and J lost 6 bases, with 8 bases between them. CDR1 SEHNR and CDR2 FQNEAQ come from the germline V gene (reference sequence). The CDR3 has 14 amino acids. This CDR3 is CASSLHRSNSPLHF. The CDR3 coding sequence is TGTGCCAGCAGCTTACACAGGAGTAATTCACCCCTCCACTTT.

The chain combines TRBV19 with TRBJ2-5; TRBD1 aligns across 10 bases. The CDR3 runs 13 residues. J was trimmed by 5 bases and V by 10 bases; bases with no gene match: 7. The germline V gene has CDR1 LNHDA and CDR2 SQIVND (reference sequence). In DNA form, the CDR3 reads TGTGCCACAGGACAGGGGGACTCGGAGACCCAGTACTTC. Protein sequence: CATGQGDSETQYF.

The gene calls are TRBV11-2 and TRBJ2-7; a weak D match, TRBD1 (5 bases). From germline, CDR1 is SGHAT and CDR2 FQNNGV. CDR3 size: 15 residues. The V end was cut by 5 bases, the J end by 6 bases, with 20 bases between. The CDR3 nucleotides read TGTGCCAGCAGCCGCAGGGCTCTCATCAGGCGCGAGCAGTACTTC. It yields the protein CASSRRALIRREQYF.

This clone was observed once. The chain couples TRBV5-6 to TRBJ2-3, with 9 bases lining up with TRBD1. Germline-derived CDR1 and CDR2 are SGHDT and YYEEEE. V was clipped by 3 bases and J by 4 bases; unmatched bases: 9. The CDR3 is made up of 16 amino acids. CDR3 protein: CASSSAGQGSADTQYF. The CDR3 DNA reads TGTGCCAGCAGCTCAGCGGGACAGGGATCAGCAGATACGCAGTATTTT.

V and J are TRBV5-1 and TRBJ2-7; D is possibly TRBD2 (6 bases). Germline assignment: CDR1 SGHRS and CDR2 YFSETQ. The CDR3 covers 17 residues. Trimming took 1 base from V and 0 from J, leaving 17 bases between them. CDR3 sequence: CASSLISGHLSSYEQYF. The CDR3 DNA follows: TGCGCCAGCAGCTTGATTAGCGGACATTTAAGCTCCTACGAGCAGTACTTC.

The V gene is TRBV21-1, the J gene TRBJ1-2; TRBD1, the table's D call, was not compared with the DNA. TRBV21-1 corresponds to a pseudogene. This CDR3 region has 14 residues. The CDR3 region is CASSKDRPSSGYTF. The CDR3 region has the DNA TGTGCCAGCAGCAAAGACAGGCCCTCCTCTGGCTACACCTTC.

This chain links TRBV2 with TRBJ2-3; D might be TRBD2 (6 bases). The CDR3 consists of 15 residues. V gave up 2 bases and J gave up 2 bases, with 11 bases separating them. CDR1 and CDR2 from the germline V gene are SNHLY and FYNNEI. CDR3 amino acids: CASSEPGLITDTQYF. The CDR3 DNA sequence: TGTGCCAGCAGTGAACCGGGACTGATCACAGATACGCAGTATTTT. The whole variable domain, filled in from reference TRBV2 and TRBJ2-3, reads EPEVTQTPSHQVTQMGQEVILRCVPISNHLYFYWYRQILGQKVEFLVSFYNNEISEKSEIFDDQFSVERPDGSNFTLKIRSTKLEDSAMYFCASSEPGLITDTQYFGPGTRLTVL.

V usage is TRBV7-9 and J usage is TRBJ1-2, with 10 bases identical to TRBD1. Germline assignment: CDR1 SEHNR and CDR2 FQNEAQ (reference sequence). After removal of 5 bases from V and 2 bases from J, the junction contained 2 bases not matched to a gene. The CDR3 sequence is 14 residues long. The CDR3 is CASSTGQGNYGYTF. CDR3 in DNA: TGTGCCAGCAGCACGGGACAGGGGAACTATGGCTACACCTTC. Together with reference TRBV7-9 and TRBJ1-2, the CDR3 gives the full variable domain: DTGVSQNPRHKITKRGQNVTFRCDPISEHNRLYWYRQTLGQGPEFLTYFQNEAQLEKSRLLSDRFSAERPKGSFSTLEIQRTEQGDSAMYLCASSTGQGNYGYTFGSGTRLTVV.

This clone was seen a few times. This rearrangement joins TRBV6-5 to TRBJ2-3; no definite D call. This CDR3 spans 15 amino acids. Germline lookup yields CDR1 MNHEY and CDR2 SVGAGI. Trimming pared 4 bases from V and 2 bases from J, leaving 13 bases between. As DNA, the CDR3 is TGTGCCAGCAGTTCAAACCTAGACCACACAGATACGCAGTATTTT. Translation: CASSSNLDHTDTQYF.

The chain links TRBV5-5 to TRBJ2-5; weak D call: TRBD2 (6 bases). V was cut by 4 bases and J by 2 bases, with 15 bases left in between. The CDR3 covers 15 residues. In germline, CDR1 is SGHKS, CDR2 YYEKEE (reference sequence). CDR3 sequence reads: CASSRSGLQQETQYF. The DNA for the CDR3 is TGTGCCAGCAGCCGGTCGGGACTGCAACAAGAGACCCAGTACTTC. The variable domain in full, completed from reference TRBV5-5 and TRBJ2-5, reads DAGVTQSPTHLIKTRGQQVTLRCSPISGHKSVSWYQQVLGQGPQFIFQYYEKEERGRGNFPDRFSARQFPNYSSELNVNALLLGDSALYLCASSRSGLQQETQYFGPGTRLLVL.